This T cell receptor (beta chain) was sequenced during a study of blood T cell repertoires in COVID-19. Across the whole study: Samples came from the United States, Italy and Spain, spanning acute and convalescent COVID-19. T cells, B-cell-depleted T cells, or PBMCs supplied cDNA or gDNA.

Per germline, CDR1 SQVTM and CDR2 ANQGSEA. CDR3 length: 14 residues. The V end was cut by 0 bases, the J end by 11 bases, with 16 bases between. In the source study's methods: Amplified reference gene primers provided the basis for estimating nucleated cell counts. TCRdb keeps only in-frame clones here, not all; method: immunoSEQ multiplex PCR. The V and J calls and clone size are taken from that table; D and trimming were inferred from the DNA. The table includes more than 95,000 clones, roughly 88% detected once. The chain links TRBV29-1 to TRBJ1-4; D gene ambiguous. The receptor's source is a human donor in a cohort sampled during active COVID-19. Sequenced: peripheral blood. The CDR3 sequence: CSVEEKTGNRKLFF. In DNA form, the CDR3 reads TGCAGCGTTGAAGAGAAGACGGGGAACCGGAAACTGTTTTTT.